These 32 T cell receptor beta chains originate from one sample sequenced in a study of cytomegalovirus exposure and HLA in healthy donors. The PCR made use of 60 Vbeta and 13 Jbeta primers. Data came from immunoSEQ multiplex PCR; TCRdb stores just in-frame clones and leaves some out. The sample includes roughly 120,000 clones, 75% to 85% seen only once; the top ten take roughly 9.2%. Sample: PBMCs. These receptors all stem from a female donor in good health and CMV-seropositive.

The chain recombines TRBV7-2 with TRBJ1-2, with 7 bases aligning to TRBD1. CDR3 length: 14 residues. V gave up 3 bases and J gave up 1 base; unmatched junction bases: 2. Germline V gene data show CDR1 as SGHTA and CDR2 as FQGNSA. Here the CDR3 DNA reads TGTGCCAGCAGCTTCGGGACAGTTAACTATGGCTACACCTTC. Amino acids: CASSFGTVNYGYTF.

V usage is TRBV10-3 and J usage is TRBJ1-1, with D unclear. V was trimmed by 7 bases and J by 8 bases, leaving 14 bases between them. Germline V gene sequence: CDR1 ENHRY, CDR2 SYGVKD. This CDR3 contains 12 residues. The CDR3, as DNA: TGTGCCATCATGGGAGAGCGTCTAGAAGCTTTCTTT. Translating gives CAIMGERLEAFF.

The CDR3 spells CASSLVGGYNSPLHF. The CDR3 coding sequence is TGTGCCAGCAGCTTAGTCGGGGGGTATAATTCACCCCTCCACTTT. V and J are TRBV7-6 and TRBJ1-6, with D maybe TRBD1 (5 bases). In germline, CDR1 is SGHVS, CDR2 FNYEAQ. V lost 1 base to trimming and J lost 4 bases, with 8 bases between them. The CDR3 sequence is 15 residues long.

The chain links TRBV7-8 to TRBJ1-6, with a possible D match to TRBD1 (6 bases). The germline V gene encodes CDR1 SGHVS and CDR2 FQNEAQ. The CDR3 is made up of 14 amino acids. Trimming shortened V by 1 base and J by 6 bases, and 7 bases separated the two germline ends. The CDR3 coding sequence is TGTGCCAGCAGCTTAGTCAGGGGTAATTCACCCCTCCACTTT. It specifies CASSLVRGNSPLHF.

The rearrangement joins TRBV18 to TRBJ2-1; D unclear. Germline assignment: CDR1 KGHSH and CDR2 LQKENI. This CDR3 is 14 amino acids long. Trimming shortened V by 6 bases and J by 0 bases, and 9 bases separated the two germline ends. In DNA form, the CDR3 reads TGTGCCAGCTCCAGCCAGGTCTCCTACAATGAGCAGTTCTTC. Protein sequence: CASSSQVSYNEQFF.

The J gene is TRBJ2-1, the V gene TRBV2; no definite D call. This CDR3 region has 14 residues. Trimming pared 2 bases from V and 7 bases from J, leaving 12 bases between. Germline CDR1 and CDR2: SNHLY and FYNNEI. The CDR3 sequence is CASSENSFPNEQFF. The CDR3 bases are TGTGCCAGCAGTGAAAACAGCTTTCCGAATGAGCAGTTCTTC.

The rearrangement links TRBV5-1 to TRBJ2-1, with 7 positions matching TRBD1. The germline V gene encodes CDR1 SGHRS and CDR2 YFSETQ. After removal of 5 bases from V and 5 bases from J, the junction contained 13 bases not matched to a gene. This CDR3 has 16 amino acids. CDR3 nucleotides: TGCGCCAGCAGTTACCAGACAGGGCTTGGACACAATGAGCAGTTCTTC. Translation gives CASSYQTGLGHNEQFF.

This clone has a handful of counts. The V and J genes are TRBV7-3 and TRBJ2-2; TRBD1 aligns across 11 bases. Germline CDR1 SGHTA, CDR2 FQGTGA. V gave up 5 bases and J gave up 13 bases; unmatched junction bases: 12. The CDR3 covers 15 residues. As DNA, the CDR3 is TGTGCCAGCAGCCCTTCTCCCGGGACAGGGGGTGGGCTGTTTTTT. It yields the protein CASSPSPGTGGGLFF. Together with reference TRBV7-3 and TRBJ2-2, the CDR3 gives the full variable domain: GAGVSQTPSNKVTEKGKYVELRCDPISGHTALYWYRQSLGQGPEFLIYFQGTGAADDSGLPNDRFFAVRPEGSVSTLKIQRTERGDSAVYLCASSPSPGTGGGLFFGEGSRLTVL.

Remarks on this clone: The conserved closing phenylalanine or tryptophan is absent in this CDR3, likely reflecting a read error. The chain uses TRBV18 and TRBJ1-1; D is undetermined. Deletions cut 5 bases from V and 1 base from J, with 11 bases between. This CDR3 is 14 amino acids long. Germline CDR1 and CDR2: KGHSH and LQKENI. DNA for the CDR3: TGTGCCAGCTCAGAGTCTTACGGGAACACTGAAGCTTTCCTT. Its translation is CASSESYGNTEAFL.

This chain connects TRBV28 to TRBJ1-6; TRBD1 matches at 8 bases. Losses at the gene ends were 2 bases for V and 5 bases for J; bases not matched to a gene: 2. The CDR3 has 15 residues. Germline CDR1 is MDHEN and CDR2 is SYDVKM. The CDR3 bases are TGTGCCAGCAGTTTAGGACAGGGAGATAATTCACCCCTCCACTTT. This translates into CASSLGQGDNSPLHF.

This sequence joins TRBV7-8 and TRBJ2-3; TRBD1 agrees at 8 bases. V dropped 5 bases and J dropped 5; count of bases not matched to a gene: 15. The germline V gene encodes CDR1 SGHVS and CDR2 FQNEAQ. CDR3 size: 17 residues. CDR3 sequence reads: CASSGRQAGGSGDTQYF. The CDR3 DNA is TGTGCCAGCAGCGGCCGTCAGGCAGGGGGCAGTGGAGATACGCAGTATTTT. The variable domain in full, completed from reference TRBV7-8 and TRBJ2-3, reads GAGVSQSPRYKVAKRGQDVALRCDPISGHVSLFWYQQALGQGPEFLTYFQNEAQLDKSGLPSDRFFAERPEGSVSTLKIQRTQQEDSAVYLCASSGRQAGGSGDTQYFGPGTRLTVL.

V usage is TRBV7-9 and J usage is TRBJ2-7; 7 bases match TRBD1. This CDR3 region has 14 residues. Germline V gene sequence: CDR1 SEHNR, CDR2 FQNEAQ (reference sequence). J lost 7 bases, V lost 5 bases, and 11 bases had no gene match. In DNA, the CDR3 is TGTGCCAGCAGCCACGGGACAGATGGTAAAGAGCAGTACTTC. Translated: CASSHGTDGKEQYF. The entire variable domain, with the rest obtained from reference TRBV7-9 and TRBJ2-7, is as follows: DTGVSQNPRHKITKRGQNVTFRCDPISEHNRLYWYRQTLGQGPEFLTYFQNEAQLEKSRLLSDRFSAERPKGSFSTLEIQRTEQGDSAMYLCASSHGTDGKEQYFGPGTRLTVT.

The chain carries TRBV9 and TRBJ2-3, with unresolved D. Trimming cost V 0 bases and J 4 bases, with 12 bases left between them. Germline V lookup: CDR1 SGDLS, CDR2 YYNGEE. There are 15 residues in the CDR3. The CDR3 DNA follows: TGTGCCAGCAGCGTAGACCTTTTACGAGCAGATACGCAGTATTTT. It yields the protein CASSVDLLRADTQYF.

V gene TRBV5-6 combines with J gene TRBJ2-5, with TRBD2 matching over 9 bases. V was pared by 0 bases and J by 2 bases, with 2 bases of the junction left unmatched. Germline V CDR1 and CDR2: SGHDT, YYEEEE. This CDR3 comprises 15 residues. The CDR3: CASSLGLAGQETQYF. In nucleotides, the CDR3 is TGTGCCAGCAGCTTGGGGCTAGCGGGGCAAGAGACCCAGTACTTC.

V gene TRBV5-1 combines with J gene TRBJ2-2; D not resolved. This CDR3 spans 17 amino acids. V shed 1 base and J shed 0 bases, with 13 bases lying between them. CDR1 is SGHRS and CDR2 is YFSETQ in the germline V gene. The CDR3 spells CASSLQSQFTNTGELFF. CDR3 nucleotide sequence: TGCGCCAGCAGCTTGCAGTCACAGTTCACGAACACCGGGGAGCTGTTTTTT.

The rearrangement links TRBV30 to TRBJ2-1; D not certain. V was pared by 2 bases and J by 9 bases, with 11 bases between. The CDR3 is 12 amino acids. From germline, CDR1 is GTSNPN and CDR2 SVGIG (reference sequence). CDR3 nucleotide sequence: TGTGCCTGGAGTCGGCTAGTGGGTGAGCAGTTCTTC. It translates to CAWSRLVGEQFF.

The V gene is TRBV4-1, the J gene TRBJ2-3; D unresolved. Germline-derived CDR1 and CDR2 are MGHRA and YSYEKL. This CDR3 comprises 15 residues. V gave up 1 base and J gave up 0 bases, with 8 bases separating them. CDR3 sequence: CASSQVMTSTDTQYF. CDR3 in DNA: TGCGCCAGCAGCCAAGTAATGACTAGCACAGATACGCAGTATTTT.

This clone was observed a single time. The rearrangement uses TRBV6-5 and TRBJ1-5; 7 nucleotides line up with TRBD1. The CDR3 is made up of 13 amino acids. Trimming cost V 6 bases and J 5 bases; bases outside gene matches: 4. The germline V gene encodes CDR1 MNHEY and CDR2 SVGAGI. CDR3 in amino acids: CASRYDRDQPQHF. The CDR3 DNA follows: TGTGCCAGCAGATATGACAGGGATCAGCCCCAGCATTTT.

The chain's CDR3 is CASSESGTDNNSPLHF. CDR3 nucleotide sequence: TGTGCCAGCAGCGAGAGCGGGACGGATAATAATTCACCCCTCCACTTT. The genes are TRBV7-3 and TRBJ1-6; a possible D gene is TRBD1 (5 bases). There are 16 residues in the CDR3. Trimming stripped 5 bases from V and 5 bases from J, with 16 bases between. From germline, CDR1 is SGHTA and CDR2 FQGTGA. The full variable domain, with the rest looked up from reference TRBV7-3 and TRBJ1-6, is GAGVSQTPSNKVTEKGKYVELRCDPISGHTALYWYRQSLGQGPEFLIYFQGTGAADDSGLPNDRFFAVRPEGSVSTLKIQRTERGDSAVYLCASSESGTDNNSPLHFGNGTRLTVT.

The chain is built from TRBV10-1 and TRBJ1-1, with 9 positions matching TRBD1. CDR3 length: 13 residues. Germline trimming cut 8 bases from V and 6 bases from J; bases unmatched to any gene: 7. CDR1 and CDR2 from the germline V gene are WNHNN and SYGVQD (reference sequence). CDR3 in amino acids: CASCRDRASEAFF. CDR3 in DNA: TGCGCCAGCTGCCGGGACAGGGCATCTGAAGCTTTCTTT.

The V and J genes are TRBV7-9 and TRBJ1-2; tentatively, D is TRBD1 (5 bases). The V end lost 1 base, the J end lost 6 bases, and 15 bases lay between the germline ends. CDR3 length: 15 amino acids. Germline CDR1 reads SEHNR; CDR2 reads FQNEAQ (reference sequence). CDR3 residues: CASSLEPATGDGYTF. The CDR3 DNA is TGTGCCAGCAGCTTAGAGCCGGCTACGGGGGATGGCTACACCTTC.

V and J are TRBV7-2 and TRBJ2-3; 9 positions match TRBD2. V gave up 5 bases and J gave up 5 bases; unmatched junction bases: 20. CDR3 length: 19 amino acids. Germline V gene sequence: CDR1 SGHTA, CDR2 FQGNSA. This CDR3 is CASSPRPGTAGGGQDTQYF. CDR3 nucleotides: TGTGCCAGCAGCCCCCGACCGGGGACAGCGGGGGGTGGCCAAGATACGCAGTATTTT.

V gene TRBV5-4 combines with J gene TRBJ2-5; TRBD1 matches 7 bases. CDR3 length equals 16 residues. In germline, CDR1 is SGHNT, CDR2 YYREEE (reference sequence). Losses at the gene ends were 4 bases for V and 1 base for J; bases not matched to a gene: 10. The CDR3 loop is CASSTYRGRPQETQYF. The CDR3 region has the DNA TGTGCCAGCAGCACTTACAGGGGAAGGCCCCAAGAGACCCAGTACTTC.

The chain combines TRBV6-5 with TRBJ1-2; D is ambiguous. The CDR3 covers 12 residues. The V and J ends lost 10 bases and 4 bases respectively, with 13 bases between them. Germline loops: CDR1 MNHEY, CDR2 SVGAGI. As DNA, the CDR3 is TGTGCCACCACAGTTCTCGGCTATGGCTACACCTTC. As protein: CATTVLGYGYTF.

In nucleotides, the CDR3 is TGTGCCAGCAGCGCCCGACAGGGGTTGGGCTCACCCCTCCACTTT. This codes for CASSARQGLGSPLHF. The chain is built from TRBV7-2 and TRBJ1-6; 8 nucleotides line up with TRBD1. The CDR3 has 15 amino acids. In germline, CDR1 is SGHTA, CDR2 FQGNSA. After removal of 5 bases from V and 10 bases from J, the junction contained 10 bases not matched to a gene.

The genes are TRBV18 and TRBJ2-5; TRBD1 might be the D (6 bases). The CDR3 is made up of 12 amino acids. CDR1 KGHSH and CDR2 LQKENI come from the germline V gene. V dropped 4 bases and J dropped 7 bases, with 10 bases sitting between them. CDR3 DNA: TGTGCCAGCTCACTACAGGGAGCGACCCAGTACTTC. Protein sequence: CASSLQGATQYF.

The genes are TRBV7-2 and TRBJ1-5, with 10 bases aligning to TRBD1. The ends lost 4 bases at V and 7 bases at J; junction bases unmatched: 7. Germline V CDR1 and CDR2: SGHTA, FQGNSA. The CDR3 loop spans 15 amino acids. Here the CDR3 DNA reads TGTGCCAGCAGCTCCGGACAGGGGGGGTTCCAGCCCCAGCATTTT. It specifies CASSSGQGGFQPQHF.

The chain is built from TRBV5-1 and TRBJ2-5; D is undetermined. Germline V lookup: CDR1 SGHRS, CDR2 YFSETQ. V lost 2 bases, J lost 0 bases, and 5 bases lay in between. This CDR3 region has 13 residues. CDR3 DNA sequence: TGCGCCAGCAGCTTTACATACCAAGAGACCCAGTACTTC. Its translation: CASSFTYQETQYF.

This rearrangement joins TRBV4-2 to TRBJ2-5, with unresolved D. Trimming took 1 base from V and 2 from J, leaving 8 bases between them. CDR3 length: 14 residues. Germline loops: CDR1 LGHNA, CDR2 YNFKEQ. The CDR3 region is CASSQGFGQETQYF. For the CDR3, the DNA is TGTGCCAGCAGCCAAGGGTTCGGGCAAGAGACCCAGTACTTC.

The V gene is TRBV5-4, the J gene TRBJ2-5; 13 nucleotides line up with TRBD2. Germline V lookup: CDR1 SGHNT, CDR2 YYREEE (reference sequence). This CDR3 has 15 amino acids. Germline trimming cut 6 bases from V and 9 bases from J; bases unmatched to any gene: 11. The CDR3 protein is CASTSGTSGASPQYF. CDR3 bases: TGTGCCAGCACCTCCGGGACTAGCGGGGCATCGCCCCAGTACTTC.

Comments on this clone: The same CDR3 arises from other DNA sequences in this sample as well. The chain combines TRBV5-1 with TRBJ1-5, with a tentative D call TRBD1 (6 bases). The V gene lost 0 bases and the J gene lost 0 bases, with 7 bases spanning the gap. The germline gives CDR1 SGHRS, CDR2 YFSETQ. CDR3 size: 15 residues. The CDR3 DNA reads TGCGCCAGCAGCTTGGAGGGGGTTAGCAATCAGCCCCAGCATTTT. It specifies CASSLEGVSNQPQHF.

V gene TRBV7-2 combines with J gene TRBJ2-5; tentative D call: TRBD1 (5 bases). CDR1 is SGHTA, CDR2 FQGNSA, per germline. V was shortened by 7 bases and J by 0 bases, with 18 bases between the two germline ends. The CDR3 sequence is 16 residues long. The CDR3 is CASTHGQGTYQETQYF. Here the CDR3 DNA reads TGTGCCAGCACCCACGGGCAGGGAACGTACCAAGAGACCCAGTACTTC. The variable domain in full, with the rest retrieved from reference TRBV7-2 and TRBJ2-5, is GAGVSQSPSNKVTEKGKDVELRCDPISGHTALYWYRQSLGQGLEFLIYFQGNSAPDKSGLPSDRFSAERTGGSVSTLTIQRTQQEDSAVYLCASTHGQGTYQETQYFGPGTRLLVL.